Listed below are T cell receptor beta chains from one sample, sequenced in a study of prognosis after radiotherapy for stage I lung cancer. MiXCR, applied by TCRdb to the multiplex PCR reads, yields one record per CDR3 protein. The data show around 30,000 distinct CDR3 sequences, less than 40% seen once. This specimen was PBMCs, taken before or after stereotactic body radiation therapy (not recorded which). The receptors stem from a donor aged 50 or older with non-small cell lung cancer. CDR3s include the opening cysteine and the closing phenylalanine or tryptophan. A D gene is named only where the DNA matches it firmly. Clone size is stated in some rows and not others, as once, few, many or a class when expanded.

d_gene	v_gene	j_gene	abundance	CDR3aa	CDR3nt
NA	TRBV18	TRBJ2-3	many	CASSVGVGLTDTQYF	TGTGCCAGCTCAGTAGGGGTAGGCCTCACAGATACGCAGTATTTT
NA	TRBV11-3	TRBJ1-4	many	CASSLGRTMKKLFF	TGTGCCAGCAGCTTAGGGCGGACGATGAAAAAACTGTTTTTT
NA	TRBV6-1	TRBJ2-2	NA	CASGVVGSAGYTGELFF	TGTGCCAGCGGAGTAGTTGGGAGCGCGGGGTACACCGGGGAGCTGTTTTTT
NA	TRBV19	TRBJ1-6	medium-sized	CASSLWQANSPLHF	TGTGCCAGTAGCTTGTGGCAGGCGAATTCACCCCTCCACTTT
NA	TRBV6-1	TRBJ1-5	NA	CASSATGNQPQHF	TGTGCCAGCAGCGCCACAGGGAATCAGCCCCAGCATTTT
NA	TRBV7-9	TRBJ2-1	many	CASSSPTAYNEQFF	TGTGCCAGCAGCTCGCCGACTGCTTACAATGAGCAGTTCTTC
TRBD1	TRBV24-1	TRBJ2-1	NA	CVTSGTGVGNERFF	TGTGTCACCAGTGGGACAGGGGTGGGCAATGAGCGGTTCTTC
TRBD2	TRBV6-2/TRBV6-3	TRBJ2-3	NA	CASSYTFLAGGTDTQYF	TGTGCCAGCAGTTACACGTTTCTAGCGGGAGGGACAGATACGCAGTATTTT
NA	TRBV10-1	TRBJ2-2	NA	CASSRATGELFF	TGCGCCAGCAGCAGGGCCACCGGGGAGCTGTTTTTT
TRBD2	TRBV6-5	TRBJ2-7	medium-sized	CASSYSDSGRAYEQYF	TGTGCCAGCAGTTACTCGGATAGCGGGAGGGCCTACGAGCAGTACTTC
NA	TRBV7-4	TRBJ1-3	many	CASTLKGGSAGNTIYF	TGTGCCAGCACCCTAAAGGGTGGATCAGCTGGAAACACCATATATTTT
TRBD2	TRBV20-1	TRBJ2-7	NA	CSASVPDSGRAGEQYF	TGCAGTGCTAGCGTCCCAGATAGCGGGAGAGCGGGAGAGCAGTACTTC
TRBD2	TRBV7-2	TRBJ2-1	many	CASSWAAAGDNEQFF	TGTGCCAGCAGCTGGGCGGCGGCGGGGGACAATGAGCAGTTCTTC
NA	TRBV7-9	TRBJ2-6	many	CASSRRSGANVLTF	TGTGCCAGCAGCAGGAGGTCTGGGGCCAACGTCCTGACTTTC